This section outlines one T cell receptor beta chain sequence together with its context. The sample is drawn from a study of blood T cells in healthy people across ages. Germline CDR1 SGHVS, CDR2 FQNEAQ. There are 15 residues in the CDR3. V lost 5 bases to trimming and J lost 4 bases, with 18 bases between them. Per-sample PBMC isolation yielded at least 6.5 million cells. The use of a sample-barcoded 5' primer and a J-beta primer mix characterized a second PCR of roughly 6 to 11 cycles. Each CDR3 protein is one row after TCRdb ran MiXCR on the 5' RACE reads. The top ten clones hold around 4% of a sample with 1,500,000 or so distinct CDR3 sequences, 42% of them seen once.

The specimen was blood. The chain uses TRBV7-8 and TRBJ2-7; D might be TRBD1 (5 bases). The sequence was collected from a young woman in good health. CDR3 nucleotides: TGTGCCAGCAGCGAGTCCGTAGGGGCCTGGTACGAGCAGTACTTC. This sequence encodes CASSESVGAWYEQYF. The variable domain in full, completed from reference TRBV7-8 and TRBJ2-7, reads GAGVSQSPRYKVAKRGQDVALRCDPISGHVSLFWYQQALGQGPEFLTYFQNEAQLDKSGLPSDRFFAERPEGSVSTLKIQRTQQEDSAVYLCASSESVGAWYEQYFGPGTRLTVT.